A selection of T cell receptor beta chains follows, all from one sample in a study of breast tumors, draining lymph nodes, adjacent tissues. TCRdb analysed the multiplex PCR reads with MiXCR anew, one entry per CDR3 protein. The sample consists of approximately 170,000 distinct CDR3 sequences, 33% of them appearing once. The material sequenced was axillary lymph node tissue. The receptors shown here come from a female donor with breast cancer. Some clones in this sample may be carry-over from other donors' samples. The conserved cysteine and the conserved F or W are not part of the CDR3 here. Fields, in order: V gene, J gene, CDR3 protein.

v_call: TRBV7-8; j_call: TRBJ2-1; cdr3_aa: ASSFDPYNEQF
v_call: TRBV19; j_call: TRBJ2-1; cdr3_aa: ASSISASLSSYNEQF
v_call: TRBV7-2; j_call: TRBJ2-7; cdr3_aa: ASSLQQGAGEQY
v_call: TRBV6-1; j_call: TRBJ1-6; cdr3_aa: ASSAGSNNSPLH
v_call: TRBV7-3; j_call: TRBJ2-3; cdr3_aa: ASSPTSGSTTDTQY
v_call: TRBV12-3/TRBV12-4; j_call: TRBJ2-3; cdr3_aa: AGSFGLPTDTQY
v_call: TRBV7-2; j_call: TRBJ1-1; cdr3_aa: ASSTYNTEAF
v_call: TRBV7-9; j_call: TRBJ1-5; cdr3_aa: ASSSLDGTGVSNQPQH
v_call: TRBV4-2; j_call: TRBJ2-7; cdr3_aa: ASSRGEGGQY
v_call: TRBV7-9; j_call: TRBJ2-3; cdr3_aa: ASSFTADRITDTQY
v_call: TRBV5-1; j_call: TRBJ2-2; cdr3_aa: ASSLRVGSGELF
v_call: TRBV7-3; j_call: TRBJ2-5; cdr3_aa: ASSLTRNQETQY
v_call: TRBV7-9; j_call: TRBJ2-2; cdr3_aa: ASSFGTGGSGELF
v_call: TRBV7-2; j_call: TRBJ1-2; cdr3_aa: ASSQTGVPLNYGYT
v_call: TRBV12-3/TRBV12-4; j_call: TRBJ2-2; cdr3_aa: ASKPGGGNTGELF
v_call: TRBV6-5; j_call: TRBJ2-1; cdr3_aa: ASSYSGDEQF
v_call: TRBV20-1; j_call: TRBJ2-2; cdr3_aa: SARTSQYTGELF
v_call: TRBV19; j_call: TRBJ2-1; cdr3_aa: ASSIQGHMDEQF
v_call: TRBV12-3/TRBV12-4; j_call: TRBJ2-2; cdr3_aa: ASSFWTGHTGELF
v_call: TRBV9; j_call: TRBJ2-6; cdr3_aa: ASSLTGTGANVLT
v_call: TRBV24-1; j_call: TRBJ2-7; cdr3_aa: ATGTGGSYEQY
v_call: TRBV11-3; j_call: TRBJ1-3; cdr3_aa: ASSFFSSGNTIY
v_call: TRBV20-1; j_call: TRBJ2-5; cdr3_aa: SARSSPGTTAAETQY
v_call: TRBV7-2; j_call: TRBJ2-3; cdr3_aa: ASSLATGGSTDTQY
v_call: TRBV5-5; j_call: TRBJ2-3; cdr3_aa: ASSLGTGGNTDTQY
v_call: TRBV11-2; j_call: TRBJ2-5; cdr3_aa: ASSLVSLASETQY
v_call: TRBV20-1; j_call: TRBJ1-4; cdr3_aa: SARDAAKGGRTNEKLF
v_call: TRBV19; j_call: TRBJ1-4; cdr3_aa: ASSRVGANEKLF
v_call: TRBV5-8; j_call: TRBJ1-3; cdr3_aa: ASRARDRDTIY
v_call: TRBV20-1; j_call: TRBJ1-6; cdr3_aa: SARDVRREWDNSPLH
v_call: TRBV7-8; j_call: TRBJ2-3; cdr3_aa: ASSHRVVAGYTDTQY
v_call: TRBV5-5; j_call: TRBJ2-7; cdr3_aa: ASSLEGNTYEQY
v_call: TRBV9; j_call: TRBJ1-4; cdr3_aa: ASSLDSHNEKLF